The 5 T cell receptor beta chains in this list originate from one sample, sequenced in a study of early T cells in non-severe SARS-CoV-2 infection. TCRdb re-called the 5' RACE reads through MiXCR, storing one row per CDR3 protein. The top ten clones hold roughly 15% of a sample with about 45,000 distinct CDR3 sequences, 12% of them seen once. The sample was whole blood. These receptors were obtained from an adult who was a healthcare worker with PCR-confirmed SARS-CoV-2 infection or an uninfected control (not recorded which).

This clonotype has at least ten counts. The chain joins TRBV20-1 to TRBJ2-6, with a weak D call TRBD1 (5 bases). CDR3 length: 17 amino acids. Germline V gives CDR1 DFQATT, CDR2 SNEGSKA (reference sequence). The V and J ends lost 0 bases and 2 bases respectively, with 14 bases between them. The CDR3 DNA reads TGCAGTGCTAGAGATGTAACCAGGGTACCTGGGGCCAACGTCCTGACTTTC. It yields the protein CSARDVTRVPGANVLTF.

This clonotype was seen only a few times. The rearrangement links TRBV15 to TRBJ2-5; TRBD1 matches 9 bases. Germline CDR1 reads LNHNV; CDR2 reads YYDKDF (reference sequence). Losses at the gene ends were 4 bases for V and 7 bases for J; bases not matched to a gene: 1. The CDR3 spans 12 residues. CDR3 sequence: CATSKDRGTQYF. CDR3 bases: TGTGCCACCAGCAAGGACAGGGGGACCCAGTACTTC.

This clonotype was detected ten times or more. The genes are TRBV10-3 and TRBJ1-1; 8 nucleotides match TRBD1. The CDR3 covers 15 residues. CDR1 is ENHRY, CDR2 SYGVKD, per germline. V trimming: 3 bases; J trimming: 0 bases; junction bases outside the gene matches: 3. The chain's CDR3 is CAISDGTGMNTEAFF. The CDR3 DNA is TGTGCCATCAGTGACGGGACAGGAATGAACACTGAAGCTTTCTTT.

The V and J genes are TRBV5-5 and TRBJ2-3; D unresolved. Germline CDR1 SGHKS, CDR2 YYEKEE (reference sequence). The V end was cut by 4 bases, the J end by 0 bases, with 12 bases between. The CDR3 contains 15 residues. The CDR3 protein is CASSRRHSSTDTQYF. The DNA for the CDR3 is TGTGCCAGCAGCCGTCGACACTCAAGCACAGATACGCAGTATTTT.

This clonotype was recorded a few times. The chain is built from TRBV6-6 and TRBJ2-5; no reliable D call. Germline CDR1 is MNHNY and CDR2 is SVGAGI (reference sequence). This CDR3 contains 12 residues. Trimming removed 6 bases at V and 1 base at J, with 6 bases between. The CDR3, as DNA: TGTGCCAGCAGACCCGGCCAAGAGACCCAGTACTTC. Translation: CASRPGQETQYF.